The 10 T cell receptor beta chains below were found in one sample sequenced in a study of blood T cell repertoires in COVID-19. The table came from immunoSEQ multiplex PCR; TCRdb's copy has only in-frame clones and leaves some out. In the table there are over 350,000 clones, around 88% of which are singletons. Sequenced: peripheral blood. These receptors all stem from a woman aged 25 to 39 with acute or convalescent COVID-19.

V is TRBV19 and J is TRBJ2-5; the match to TRBD2 covers 7 bases. This CDR3 contains 11 residues. Germline loops: CDR1 LNHDA, CDR2 SQIVND (reference sequence). CDR3 region: CASGRQETQYF. CDR3 nucleotide sequence: TGTGCGTCCGGGAGGCAAGAGACCCAGTACTTC.

V and J are TRBV11-2 and TRBJ2-3; 11 bases are shared with TRBD2. The CDR3 is 16 amino acids. Germline CDR1 and CDR2: SGHAT and FQNNGV. J lost 6 bases, V lost 5 bases, and 10 bases had no gene match. The CDR3 sequence is CASSLVLAGASDTQYF. Written as DNA, the CDR3 is TGTGCCAGCAGCCTAGTACTAGCGGGGGCTTCGGATACGCAGTATTTT.

This chain joins TRBV5-4 and TRBJ2-2; 7 nucleotides line up with TRBD2. The CDR3 is 15 amino acids. CDR1 is SGHNT, CDR2 YYREEE, per germline (reference sequence). J lost 6 bases, V lost 4 bases, and 9 bases had no gene match. Written as DNA, the CDR3 is TGTGCCAGCAGCCCCGCCTCGGCGGGGGCCGGGGAGCTGTTTTTT. It yields the protein CASSPASAGAGELFF.

The V and J genes are TRBV4-2 and TRBJ1-6, with 9 bases aligning to TRBD1. CDR3 length: 16 amino acids. The V gene end was trimmed by 0 bases and the J gene end by 7 bases; junction bases not matched to a gene: 4. The germline CDR1 and CDR2 sequences are LGHNA and YNFKEQ. CDR3 nucleotides: TGTGCCAGCAGCCAAGAGCGGACAGGGGCAAATTCACCCCTCCACTTT. Its translation is CASSQERTGANSPLHF.

CDR3 DNA: TGTGCCAGCAGCCCACAGGGGGCGCAGGAGACCCAGTACTTC. Translated, it gives CASSPQGAQETQYF. The gene calls are TRBV6-5 and TRBJ2-5; 9 positions match TRBD1. The germline CDR1 and CDR2 sequences are MNHEY and SVGAGI. The CDR3 runs to 14 residues. V dropped 6 bases and J dropped 5; count of bases not matched to a gene: 7.

The gene calls are TRBV19 and TRBJ2-7; TRBD2 matches 10 bases. Trimming took 2 bases from V and 0 from J; bases not matched to a gene: 1. The CDR3 is made up of 15 amino acids. Germline V gene lookup returns CDR1 LNHDA and CDR2 SQIVND (reference sequence). CDR3 in amino acids: CASSILAGDSYEQYF. CDR3 coding DNA: TGTGCCAGTAGTATACTAGCGGGGGACTCCTACGAGCAGTACTTC.

The chain combines TRBV24-1 with TRBJ1-4; no definite D call. Trimming removed 2 bases at V and 1 base at J, with 7 bases between. Germline CDR1 KGHDR, CDR2 SFDVKD. The CDR3 totals 15 residues. The CDR3 DNA reads as TGTGCCACCAGTGATTCTCGGGGAACTAATGAAAAACTGTTTTTT. Translating it yields CATSDSRGTNEKLFF.

This chain links TRBV3-1 (or the pseudogene TRBV3-2) with TRBJ2-3, with D unresolved. Deletions cut 1 base from V and 2 bases from J, with 10 bases between. The CDR3 is 15 residues long. Germline CDR1 reads LGHDT; CDR2 reads YNNKEL (reference sequence). For the CDR3, the DNA is TGTGCCAGCAGCCAAGCAGACTTCACCACAGATACGCAGTATTTT. Residues: CASSQADFTTDTQYF.

The CDR3 region is CASILTSGGAGEQFF. The CDR3 DNA reads TGTGCCAGCATCCTGACTAGCGGGGGGGCAGGTGAGCAGTTCTTC. V is TRBV27 and J is TRBJ2-1; 14 nucleotides align to TRBD2. The germline CDR1 and CDR2 sequences are MNHEY and SMNVEV (reference sequence). V lost 7 bases, J lost 9 bases, and 8 bases stayed unmatched. This CDR3 has 15 amino acids.

The rearrangement uses TRBV7-9 and TRBJ2-7, with 9 bases lining up with TRBD1. The length of the CDR3 is 14 residues. The V and J ends lost 6 bases and 3 bases, in that order; junction bases with no gene match: 6. Germline CDR1 reads SEHNR; CDR2 reads FQNEAQ (reference sequence). This CDR3 is CASSRTGEIYEQYF. Here the CDR3 DNA reads TGTGCCAGCAGTCGGACAGGGGAAATCTACGAGCAGTACTTC.